The following is a TCR beta chain sequence with its context. Antigen specificity is unknown. Reverse transcription of roughly 0.45 to 1 ug RNA used random hexamers. TCRdb fed the immunoSEQ multiplex PCR reads into MiXCR, producing one record per CDR3 protein. The sample contains 84,000 or so distinct CDR3 sequences, roughly 94% of which appear only once. With 4 bases removed from V and 5 bases from J, the gap between germline ends came to 17 bases. Germline V gene lookup returns CDR1 SGHNT and CDR2 YYREEE (reference sequence). The CDR3 extends over 15 amino acids. This sample was taken from a study of CD8 T cells in Susac syndrome. Study results and limitations: Sixteen Susac-specific public clones were found in total CD8+ repertoires and several in CD8+ TEMRA repertoires.

The origin of this receptor is a human donor with Susac syndrome. What was sequenced was CD8+ T cells from PBMCs. The chain links TRBV5-4 to TRBJ2-3; D possibly corresponds to TRBD1 (6 bases). DNA of the CDR3: TGTGCCAGCAGCGGGGACACTAATGGGAGAGATACGCAGTATTTT. Amino acids: CASSGDTNGRDTQYF.